The rows below give T cell receptor beta chains drawn from one sample of a study of cytomegalovirus exposure and HLA in healthy donors. The repertoire was sequenced with immunoSEQ multiplex PCR; TCRdb's copy has only in-frame clones and lacks some. The table has tens of thousands of clones, more than 70% seen once; the top ten hold around 4%. The sample consisted of PBMCs. These receptors originate from a male donor in good health and CMV-seropositive. The CDR3 runs from the conserved cysteine through the conserved F or W. The order of the fields is J gene, V gene, D gene, clone size, CDR3 protein, CDR3 DNA. A D gene is named only where the DNA matches it firmly. Expanded clones are given a class, and other clones once, few, many or no size at all.

j_gene: TRBJ1-1
v_gene: TRBV21-1
d_gene: -
abundance: -
CDR3aa: CASSKVSRGTEAFF
CDR3nt: TGTGCCAGCAGCAAAGTAAGCAGGGGCACTGAAGCTTTCTTT

j_gene: TRBJ2-5
v_gene: TRBV29-1
d_gene: -
abundance: few
CDR3aa: CSVEGRMETQYF
CDR3nt: TGCAGCGTTGAAGGGAGGATGGAGACCCAGTACTTC

j_gene: TRBJ1-5
v_gene: TRBV28
d_gene: -
abundance: -
CDR3aa: CASSTSGGSSNQPQHF
CDR3nt: TGTGCCAGCAGTACATCCGGGGGGTCGAGCAATCAGCCCCAGCATTTT

j_gene: TRBJ2-5
v_gene: TRBV7-9
d_gene: -
abundance: -
CDR3aa: CASSSTPGILYF
CDR3nt: TGTGCCAGCAGCTCGACCCCGGGGATTCTGTACTTC

j_gene: TRBJ2-7
v_gene: TRBV27
d_gene: -
abundance: -
CDR3aa: CASSTGSYEQYF
CDR3nt: TGTGCCAGCAGTACCGGGTCCTACGAGCAGTACTTC

j_gene: TRBJ1-3
v_gene: TRBV5-6
d_gene: TRBD1
abundance: once
CDR3aa: CASSGGQAGNTIYF
CDR3nt: TGTGCCAGCAGCGGCGGACAGGCCGGAAACACCATATATTTT

j_gene: TRBJ1-2
v_gene: TRBV11-2
d_gene: -
abundance: few
CDR3aa: CASSSFDRSANYGYTF
CDR3nt: TGTGCCAGCAGCTCCTTCGACAGGTCTGCTAACTATGGCTACACCTTC

j_gene: TRBJ1-2
v_gene: TRBV19
d_gene: -
abundance: -
CDR3aa: CASSMKQGIRYGYTF
CDR3nt: TGTGCCAGTAGTATGAAGCAGGGAATTCGGTATGGCTACACCTTC

j_gene: TRBJ1-2
v_gene: TRBV18
d_gene: -
abundance: -
CDR3aa: CASSPLRDTNYGYTF
CDR3nt: TGTGCCAGCTCACCCCTACGGGACACAAACTATGGCTACACCTTC

j_gene: TRBJ2-7
v_gene: TRBV28
d_gene: TRBD2
abundance: once
CDR3aa: CASSLGLATAWEQYF
CDR3nt: TGTGCCAGCAGTTTGGGACTAGCCACGGCTTGGGAGCAGTACTTC

j_gene: TRBJ2-2
v_gene: TRBV19
d_gene: -
abundance: -
CDR3aa: CASQRAANTGELFF
CDR3nt: TGTGCCAGCCAGAGGGCCGCGAACACCGGGGAGCTGTTTTTT

j_gene: TRBJ2-7
v_gene: TRBV19
d_gene: TRBD2
abundance: -
CDR3aa: CASSIQPAGAYEQYF
CDR3nt: TGTGCCAGTAGTATCCAGCCAGCGGGAGCGTACGAGCAGTACTTC

j_gene: TRBJ1-5
v_gene: TRBV28
d_gene: -
abundance: -
CDR3aa: CASSFEDRTRPQHF
CDR3nt: TGTGCCAGCAGTTTTGAGGACCGGACTAGGCCCCAGCATTTT

j_gene: TRBJ1-5
v_gene: TRBV7-2
d_gene: -
abundance: -
CDR3aa: CASSSGYQPQHF
CDR3nt: TGTGCCAGCAGCTCGGGGTATCAGCCCCAGCATTTT

j_gene: TRBJ2-1
v_gene: TRBV29-1
d_gene: TRBD2
abundance: -
CDR3aa: CSAGGTSNEQFF
CDR3nt: TGCAGCGCCGGGGGGACCTCCAATGAGCAGTTCTTC

j_gene: TRBJ2-7
v_gene: TRBV7-2
d_gene: TRBD2
abundance: -
CDR3aa: CASSLVVGGLTLYEQYF
CDR3nt: TGTGCCAGCAGCTTAGTAGTGGGGGGACTAACTCTCTACGAGCAGTACTTC

j_gene: TRBJ2-3
v_gene: TRBV6-5
d_gene: TRBD2
abundance: -
CDR3aa: CASGLAETDTQYF
CDR3nt: TGTGCCAGTGGGCTAGCGGAAACAGATACGCAGTATTTT

j_gene: TRBJ1-2
v_gene: TRBV18
d_gene: TRBD1
abundance: -
CDR3aa: CASSPSGQVVYGYTF
CDR3nt: TGTGCCAGCTCACCCTCCGGACAGGTGGTCTATGGCTACACCTTC

j_gene: TRBJ2-7
v_gene: TRBV19
d_gene: -
abundance: -
CDR3aa: CASSITGGGIYEQYF
CDR3nt: TGTGCCAGTAGTATTACAGGGGGGGGCATATACGAGCAGTACTTC

j_gene: TRBJ1-1
v_gene: TRBV7-2
d_gene: -
abundance: -
CDR3aa: CASSSQQNTEAFF
CDR3nt: TGTGCCAGCAGCTCACAACAGAACACTGAAGCTTTCTTT

j_gene: TRBJ2-1
v_gene: TRBV18
d_gene: TRBD2
abundance: -
CDR3aa: CASARREGVWEQFF
CDR3nt: TGTGCCAGTGCGAGGCGGGAGGGCGTATGGGAGCAGTTCTTC

j_gene: TRBJ1-5
v_gene: TRBV7-2
d_gene: -
abundance: -
CDR3aa: CASSLGPAFDQPQHF
CDR3nt: TGTGCCAGCAGCTTAGGGCCTGCCTTTGATCAGCCCCAGCATTTT

j_gene: TRBJ1-1
v_gene: TRBV5-4
d_gene: TRBD1
abundance: -
CDR3aa: CASSSQGARGTEAFF
CDR3nt: TGTGCCAGCAGCTCCCAGGGGGCGCGGGGCACTGAAGCTTTCTTT

j_gene: TRBJ2-5
v_gene: TRBV14
d_gene: TRBD2
abundance: -
CDR3aa: CASSQVEASGSSETQYF
CDR3nt: TGTGCCAGCAGCCAAGTTGAGGCTAGCGGGAGCAGTGAGACCCAGTACTTC

j_gene: TRBJ1-5
v_gene: TRBV28
d_gene: -
abundance: once
CDR3aa: CASSTGGESNQPQHF
CDR3nt: TGTGCCAGCAGTACCGGAGGGGAGAGCAATCAGCCCCAGCATTTT

j_gene: TRBJ2-7
v_gene: TRBV5-1
d_gene: -
abundance: -
CDR3aa: CASSPLQGTPYEQYF
CDR3nt: TGCGCCAGCAGCCCCTTACAGGGGACTCCCTACGAGCAGTACTTC

j_gene: TRBJ2-1
v_gene: TRBV6-1
d_gene: TRBD2
abundance: once
CDR3aa: CASSEPSSGRFMREQFF
CDR3nt: TGTGCCAGCAGTGAACCTTCTAGCGGGAGATTCATGCGTGAGCAGTTCTTC

j_gene: TRBJ2-2
v_gene: TRBV27
d_gene: TRBD1
abundance: few
CDR3aa: CASSFYDTGVAGELFF
CDR3nt: TGTGCCAGCAGTTTTTACGACACAGGGGTGGCCGGGGAGCTGTTTTTT

j_gene: TRBJ1-5
v_gene: TRBV6-6
d_gene: -
abundance: -
CDR3aa: CASKATGTSNQPQHF
CDR3nt: TGTGCCAGCAAAGCTACAGGGACGAGCAATCAGCCCCAGCATTTT

j_gene: TRBJ2-1
v_gene: TRBV5-1
d_gene: -
abundance: -
CDR3aa: CASNPTGSSYNEQFF
CDR3nt: TGCGCCAGCAACCCCACAGGGAGCTCCTACAATGAGCAGTTCTTC

j_gene: TRBJ2-1
v_gene: TRBV4-2
d_gene: -
abundance: -
CDR3aa: CASSQGGGDYNEQFF
CDR3nt: TGTGCCAGCAGCCAAGGTGGAGGAGACTACAATGAGCAGTTCTTC

j_gene: TRBJ1-1
v_gene: TRBV20-1
d_gene: TRBD1
abundance: once
CDR3aa: CSARGTGLAFF
CDR3nt: TGCAGTGCTAGGGGGACAGGCTTAGCTTTCTTT

j_gene: TRBJ2-1
v_gene: TRBV27
d_gene: TRBD2
abundance: -
CDR3aa: CASSLSSGAGEQFF
CDR3nt: TGTGCCAGCAGTTTATCGAGCGGGGCTGGGGAGCAGTTCTTC

j_gene: TRBJ2-7
v_gene: TRBV28
d_gene: -
abundance: -
CDR3aa: CASSSYIVMGGSSYEQYF
CDR3nt: TGTGCCAGCAGCTCGTATATCGTTATGGGGGGTAGCTCCTACGAGCAGTACTTC

j_gene: TRBJ1-5
v_gene: TRBV6-1
d_gene: TRBD1
abundance: -
CDR3aa: CASSERNRGASQPQHF
CDR3nt: TGTGCCAGCAGTGAACGGAACAGGGGGGCGAGTCAGCCCCAGCATTTT

j_gene: TRBJ1-1
v_gene: TRBV11-2
d_gene: -
abundance: -
CDR3aa: CASSLVVLYTEAFF
CDR3nt: TGTGCCAGCAGCTTAGTAGTCCTTTACACTGAAGCTTTCTTT

j_gene: TRBJ1-4
v_gene: TRBV2
d_gene: -
abundance: -
CDR3aa: CASRRANEKLFF
CDR3nt: TGTGCCAGCAGGAGGGCTAATGAAAAACTGTTTTTT

j_gene: TRBJ1-1
v_gene: TRBV7-6
d_gene: TRBD1
abundance: -
CDR3aa: CASSFRDSTEAFF
CDR3nt: TGTGCCAGCAGCTTCCGGGACAGCACTGAAGCTTTCTTT

j_gene: TRBJ2-3
v_gene: TRBV29-1
d_gene: TRBD2
abundance: -
CDR3aa: CSASGLAGERTDTQYF
CDR3nt: TGCAGCGCCTCGGGACTAGCCGGGGAGCGCACAGATACGCAGTATTTT

j_gene: TRBJ1-4
v_gene: TRBV6-5
d_gene: -
abundance: -
CDR3aa: CASSPTATNEKLFF
CDR3nt: TGTGCCAGCAGTCCTACAGCCACTAATGAAAAACTGTTTTTT

j_gene: TRBJ2-5
v_gene: TRBV7-6
d_gene: -
abundance: -
CDR3aa: CASSWPSGETQYF
CDR3nt: TGTGCCAGCAGCTGGCCCTCAGGGGAGACCCAGTACTTC

j_gene: TRBJ2-1
v_gene: TRBV10-3
d_gene: TRBD1
abundance: -
CDR3aa: CAISAGLGTGDNEQFF
CDR3nt: TGTGCCATCAGTGCGGGGCTCGGGACAGGGGACAATGAGCAGTTCTTC

j_gene: TRBJ2-4
v_gene: TRBV2
d_gene: TRBD2
abundance: -
CDR3aa: CASSEVLAGAKNIQYF
CDR3nt: TGTGCCAGCAGTGAAGTTCTAGCGGGAGCCAAAAACATTCAGTACTTC

j_gene: TRBJ1-5
v_gene: TRBV18
d_gene: -
abundance: -
CDR3aa: CASSPGGMGVSNQPQHF
CDR3nt: TGTGCCAGCTCACCCGGAGGGATGGGGGTTAGCAATCAGCCCCAGCATTTT

j_gene: TRBJ1-6
v_gene: TRBV6-4
d_gene: -
abundance: -
CDR3aa: CASSVNRLSPLHF
CDR3nt: TGTGCCAGCAGTGTTAACAGATTATCACCCCTCCACTTT

j_gene: TRBJ1-5
v_gene: TRBV28
d_gene: -
abundance: -
CDR3aa: CASSFLLQPQHF
CDR3nt: TGTGCCAGCAGTTTCCTTCTTCAGCCCCAGCATTTT

j_gene: TRBJ2-7
v_gene: TRBV2
d_gene: TRBD1
abundance: -
CDR3aa: CASSGQGAGEQYF
CDR3nt: TGTGCCAGCAGCGGACAGGGGGCGGGCGAGCAGTACTTC

j_gene: TRBJ1-2
v_gene: TRBV10-3
d_gene: TRBD1
abundance: -
CDR3aa: CAISEGANYGYTF
CDR3nt: TGTGCCATCAGCGAGGGGGCAAACTATGGCTACACCTTC

j_gene: TRBJ1-2
v_gene: TRBV15
d_gene: TRBD1
abundance: -
CDR3aa: CATSRDGTGNYGYTF
CDR3nt: TGTGCCACCAGCAGAGATGGGACAGGGAACTATGGCTACACCTTC

j_gene: TRBJ2-7
v_gene: TRBV5-4
d_gene: -
abundance: -
CDR3aa: CASSLGRASYEQYF
CDR3nt: TGTGCCAGCAGCTTGGGCAGGGCGTCCTACGAGCAGTACTTC

j_gene: TRBJ2-7
v_gene: TRBV27
d_gene: -
abundance: -
CDR3aa: CASSRNRAASYEQYF
CDR3nt: TGTGCCAGCAGTCGAAACAGGGCGGCCTCCTACGAGCAGTACTTC

j_gene: TRBJ1-5
v_gene: TRBV2
d_gene: -
abundance: -
CDR3aa: CASREGREGGQPQHF
CDR3nt: TGTGCCAGCAGGGAGGGCAGGGAGGGTGGTCAGCCCCAGCATTTT

j_gene: TRBJ1-2
v_gene: TRBV6-5
d_gene: -
abundance: once
CDR3aa: CASSYLDRNYGYTF
CDR3nt: TGTGCCAGCAGTTACTTAGACAGAAACTATGGCTACACCTTC

j_gene: TRBJ1-2
v_gene: TRBV11-1
d_gene: -
abundance: -
CDR3aa: CASSTRTATSNYGYTF
CDR3nt: TGTGCCAGCAGCACCCGGACAGCAACTTCTAACTATGGCTACACCTTC

j_gene: TRBJ1-6
v_gene: TRBV27
d_gene: TRBD1
abundance: once
CDR3aa: CASRTGTGSYNSPLHF
CDR3nt: TGTGCCAGCAGGACAGGGACCGGCTCCTATAATTCCCCCCTCCACTTT

j_gene: TRBJ2-1
v_gene: TRBV7-9
d_gene: TRBD2
abundance: -
CDR3aa: CARSALGTSGNYNEQFF
CDR3nt: TGTGCCAGATCCGCGTTGGGGACTAGCGGGAACTACAATGAGCAGTTCTTC

j_gene: TRBJ2-5
v_gene: TRBV28
d_gene: TRBD2
abundance: -
CDR3aa: CASSSGGQETQYF
CDR3nt: TGTGCCAGCAGTTCGGGGGGGCAAGAGACCCAGTACTTC

j_gene: TRBJ2-1
v_gene: TRBV2
d_gene: TRBD2
abundance: -
CDR3aa: CASSDNREGRNEQFF
CDR3nt: TGTGCCAGCAGTGATAACCGGGAGGGCCGGAATGAGCAGTTCTTC